The 21 T cell receptor beta chains below come from one sample, sequenced in a study of blood T cell repertoires in COVID-19. Measured with immunoSEQ multiplex PCR; TCRdb has only the in-frame clones, and not every one. The sample has under 300,000 clones, over 80% seen once. The source material was PBMCs or T cells enriched from blood (not recorded which). These receptors were collected from a woman aged 35 to 49 who had been exposed to COVID-19.

The rearrangement uses TRBV4-2 and TRBJ2-7; 7 positions agree with TRBD2. V shed 1 base and J 3 bases; nucleotides not matched to a gene: 0. CDR1 and CDR2 from the germline V gene are LGHNA and YNFKEQ. The length of the CDR3 is 13 residues. The CDR3 here is CASSQGGGYEQYF. The DNA for the CDR3 is TGTGCCAGCAGCCAAGGGGGGGGCTACGAGCAGTACTTC.

This clone was detected a few times. The chain employs TRBV6-5 and TRBJ2-7; D is perhaps TRBD2 (6 bases). Germline assignment: CDR1 MNHEY and CDR2 SVGAGI. The V gene lost 7 bases and the J gene lost 7 bases, with 20 bases spanning the gap. This CDR3 has 14 residues. CDR3 loop: CASTPRRGWGEQYF. As DNA, the CDR3 is TGTGCCAGCACACCGAGGCGGGGATGGGGAGAGCAGTACTTC.

CDR3 nucleotides: TGTGCCACCAGTGATGCGGGGTATGAGCAGTTCTTC. Translation: CATSDAGYEQFF. This sequence joins TRBV24-1 and TRBJ2-1, with D maybe TRBD2 (6 bases). Trimming shortened V by 3 bases and J by 8 bases, and 7 bases separated the two germline ends. This CDR3 spans 12 amino acids. Looked up from germline, CDR1 is KGHDR and CDR2 is SFDVKD.

The chain recombines TRBV25-1 with TRBJ2-3; possibly TRBD1 for D (5 bases). V was trimmed by 5 bases and J by 5 bases, leaving 8 bases between them. Germline V gene lookup returns CDR1 MGHDK and CDR2 SYGVNS. This CDR3 has 12 residues. The CDR3 region is CASSIREDTQYF. Written as DNA, the CDR3 is TGTGCCAGCAGTATCAGGGAAGATACGCAGTATTTT.

Notes on this clone: The junction shows a germline mismatch at one end, possibly a read error. This chain uses TRBV5-1 with TRBJ1-2; D uncertain. There are 14 residues in the CDR3. Germline CDR1 reads SGHRS; CDR2 reads YFSETQ. The CDR3 DNA is TGTGCCAGCAGATCTGACACCTTTAGGTCTGGCTACACCTTC. It translates to CASRSDTFRSGYTF. Full variable domain (remainder filled in from reference TRBV5-1 and TRBJ1-2): KAGVTQTPRYLIKTRGQQVTLSCSPISGHRSVSWYQQTPGQGLQFLFEYFSETQRNKGNFPGRFSGRQFSNSRSEMNVSTLELGDSALYLCASRSDTFRSGYTFGSGTRLTVV.

The J gene is TRBJ2-1, the V gene TRBV19; D might be TRBD1 (6 bases). V was shortened by 4 bases and J by 0 bases, with 13 bases between the two germline ends. CDR3 length equals 16 residues. Germline-derived CDR1 and CDR2 are LNHDA and SQIVND (reference sequence). The CDR3 coding sequence is TGTGCCAGTAGTAAAGGACAGCTGAACTCCTACAATGAGCAGTTCTTC. This translates into CASSKGQLNSYNEQFF.

This clone was counted between two and nine times. The chain recombines TRBV6-2 or TRBV6-3 with TRBJ1-6; the match to TRBD1 covers 7 bases. Germline CDR1 reads MNHEY; CDR2 reads SVGEGT. V lost 4 bases, J lost 10 bases, and 13 bases stayed unmatched. This CDR3 contains 16 residues. DNA of the CDR3: TGTGCCAGCAGTTCGAATCCGTGGCAGGGGGAATCACCCCTCCACTTT. Its protein product is CASSSNPWQGESPLHF.

The CDR3 nucleotides read TGTGCCAGCAGCCAATTACCGGGACAGGGGCGTGATGAGCAGTTCTTC. This encodes CASSQLPGQGRDEQFF. This chain connects TRBV4-2 to TRBJ2-1, with TRBD1 matching over 10 bases. The CDR3 loop spans 16 amino acids. The junction had 9 bases not matched to a gene; V was cut back by 2 bases and J by 8 bases. Germline CDR1 is LGHNA and CDR2 is YNFKEQ.

The chain links TRBV11-3 to TRBJ2-1; no clear D gene. CDR3 length equals 13 residues. The V gene lost 3 bases and the J gene lost 9 bases, with 12 bases spanning the gap. The V gene's germline CDR1 is SGHNT and CDR2 YENEEA. The CDR3 region is CASSFALVGEQFF. DNA of the CDR3: TGTGCCAGCAGCTTCGCGCTAGTGGGTGAGCAGTTCTTC.

This chain links TRBV5-8 with TRBJ2-7; 8 bases fit TRBD1. CDR1 SGHTS and CDR2 YDEGEE come from the germline V gene. V shed 3 bases and J 2 bases; nucleotides not matched to a gene: 10. The CDR3 length is 16 residues. CDR3 nucleotide sequence: TGTGCCAGCAGCTCGGGCCGGACAGGGATGACCTACGAGCAGTACTTC. Translated, it gives CASSSGRTGMTYEQYF.

The rearrangement links TRBV12-5 to TRBJ1-2; 12 bases are shared with TRBD1. Germline V gives CDR1 LGHNT, CDR2 FRNRAP. CDR3 length: 16 residues. The V and J ends lost 6 bases and 5 bases, in that order; junction bases with no gene match: 10. This CDR3 is CASGTGTGGEVYGYTF. Written as DNA, the CDR3 is TGTGCTAGTGGCACCGGGACAGGGGGCGAAGTTTATGGCTACACCTTC. Filled out from reference TRBV12-5 and TRBJ1-2, the complete variable domain reads DARVTQTPRHKVTEMGQEVTMRCQPILGHNTVFWYRQTMMQGLELLAYFRNRAPLDDSGMPKDRFSAEMPDATLATLKIQPSEPRDSAVYFCASGTGTGGEVYGYTFGSGTRLTVV.

CDR3 loop: CASSLIPSSYNSPLHF. The CDR3 DNA reads as TGTGCCAGCAGTTTAATCCCCAGCTCCTATAATTCACCCCTCCACTTT. The chain joins TRBV27 to TRBJ1-6; D gene ambiguous. V was cut by 2 bases and J by 0 bases, with 8 bases left in between. Germline V gene data show CDR1 as MNHEY and CDR2 as SMNVEV (reference sequence). The CDR3 loop spans 16 amino acids.

This clone was observed once. The V call is TRBV5-4, the J call TRBJ1-4, with D maybe TRBD1 (5 bases). The CDR3 covers 14 residues. V lost 1 base, J lost 5 bases, and 9 bases lay in between. The germline CDR1 and CDR2 sequences are SGHNT and YYREEE (reference sequence). The DNA for the CDR3 is TGTGCCAGCAGCTTGAGTCAGGGCAATGAAAAACTGTTTTTT. Its translation: CASSLSQGNEKLFF.

This clone appeared a single time. This chain links TRBV12-5 with TRBJ2-5; 12 nucleotides agree with TRBD1. V dropped 6 bases and J dropped 2; count of bases not matched to a gene: 10. The length of the CDR3 is 17 residues. The germline V gene has CDR1 LGHNT and CDR2 FRNRAP. CDR3: CASGLGQGAARQETQYF. CDR3 DNA: TGTGCTAGTGGCCTGGGACAGGGGGCGGCGAGGCAAGAGACCCAGTACTTC.

The rearrangement joins TRBV4-1 to TRBJ1-1; 7 nucleotides line up with TRBD1. This CDR3 contains 17 residues. Germline CDR1 reads MGHRA; CDR2 reads YSYEKL. V lost 1 base, J lost 0 bases, and 8 bases stayed unmatched. The CDR3 coding sequence is TGCGCCAGCAGCCAAGGACAGGGAAGATGGGTGAACACTGAAGCTTTCTTT. The encoded protein is CASSQGQGRWVNTEAFF.

This clone was recorded only once. The J gene is TRBJ1-2, the V gene TRBV10-3; D uncertain. The germline CDR1 and CDR2 sequences are ENHRY and SYGVKD. This CDR3 has 14 amino acids. Trimming removed 0 bases from V and 4 bases from J, with 9 bases in between. The CDR3 reads CAISESQAGYGYTF. The DNA of the CDR3 is TGTGCCATCAGTGAGTCGCAGGCAGGCTATGGCTACACCTTC.

CDR3 bases: TGTGCCAGAGCGGCGGGGGGCAGGTATTTT. Its translation is CARAAGGRYF. The chain couples TRBV14 to TRBJ2-3; 8 nucleotides align to TRBD2. The CDR3 length is 10 residues. Germline V gene lookup returns CDR1 SGHDN and CDR2 FVKESK. V lost 9 bases, J lost 14 bases, and 7 bases stayed unmatched.

The chain couples TRBV7-9 to TRBJ2-6; D possibly corresponds to TRBD1 (5 bases). The ends were cut back, 3 bases at V and 1 base at J, with 13 bases in the middle. Germline V gene sequence: CDR1 SEHNR, CDR2 FQNEAQ (reference sequence). This CDR3 is built from 17 residues. CDR3 protein: CASSLVGQISGANVLTF. The CDR3 nucleotides read TGTGCCAGCAGCTTGGTGGGGCAGATTTCTGGGGCCAACGTCCTGACTTTC.

The chain uses TRBV30 and TRBJ1-6; D perhaps matches TRBD1 (6 bases). Germline V lookup: CDR1 GTSNPN, CDR2 SVGIG (reference sequence). This CDR3 has 15 amino acids. Trimming cost V 3 bases and J 5 bases, with 14 bases left between them. Here the CDR3 reads CAWRTQGRNNSPLHF. In DNA, the CDR3 is TGTGCCTGGAGAACACAGGGAAGAAATAATTCACCCCTCCACTTT.

As for this clone: Relative to the germline gene, one junction end is altered; a read error may explain this. The chain recombines TRBV5-1 with TRBJ1-2, with a weak D call TRBD1 (6 bases). Germline CDR1 reads SGHRS; CDR2 reads YFSETQ. The CDR3 consists of 15 residues. In DNA form, the CDR3 reads TGTGCCAGCAGCTTGACTGGGCAGGGGAACTATGGCTACACCTTC. Translating it yields CASSLTGQGNYGYTF.

The V call is TRBV19, the J call TRBJ2-1; D not certain. The CDR3 is 13 amino acids. Trimming removed 6 bases from V and 10 bases from J, with 16 bases in between. CDR1 is LNHDA, CDR2 SQIVND, per germline (reference sequence). DNA of the CDR3: TGTGCCAGTAGCCGTGGCCCCGTAGCCGAGCAGTTCTTC. Amino acid sequence: CASSRGPVAEQFF.